These T cell receptor beta chains were read from a single sample in a study of OX40 agonist ivuxolimab in advanced cancers. Method: immunoSEQ multiplex PCR; TCRdb's copy keeps in-frame clones and lacks some. In the table there are some 74,000 clones, over 75% of which are singletons. This material consisted of CD4+ or CD8+ T cells sorted from blood, taken in a trial of the OX40 agonist ivuxolimab. The receptor source for this set is an adult with an advanced solid tumor such as melanoma, head and neck, liver or kidney cancer. The CDR3 runs from the conserved cysteine through the conserved F or W. D genes are given only for firm matches. A clone size is listed for some rows: how often the clone was seen (once, few, many), or a class if it is expanded.

>NA|TRBD2|TRBJ2-2|16|TRBV7-2
CASSLFASGGTGELFF
TGTGCCAGCAGCTTATTTGCTAGCGGGGGGACCGGGGAGCTGTTTTTT
>NA|NA|TRBJ2-3|14|TRBV7-9
CASSFSSSTDTQYF
TGTGCCAGCAGCTTTAGCAGTAGCACAGATACGCAGTATTTT
>NA|TRBD1|TRBJ2-2|15|TRBV30
CAWRPGDRNTGELFF
TGTGCCTGGAGGCCCGGGGACAGGAACACCGGGGAGCTGTTTTTT
>NA|NA|TRBJ2-3|16|TRBV4-3
CASSHQTSGNPDTQYF
TGCGCCAGCAGCCACCAAACCTCAGGGAATCCAGATACGCAGTATTTT
>NA|TRBD2|TRBJ2-2|15|TRBV2
CASRGLAGADGELFF
TGTGCCAGCAGGGGACTAGCGGGAGCGGACGGGGAGCTGTTTTTT
>NA|NA|TRBJ2-2|14|TRBV15
CATSRDIPTGELFF
TGTGCCACCAGCAGAGACATCCCCACCGGGGAGCTGTTTTTT
>NA|NA|TRBJ1-6|14|TRBV6-5
CASSYGGLGSPLHF
TGTGCCAGCAGTTACGGGGGGCTAGGTTCACCCCTCCACTTT
>NA|TRBD1|TRBJ2-3|14|TRBV30
CAWTGTGYTDTQYF
TGTGCCTGGACAGGGACAGGATACACAGATACGCAGTATTTT
>NA|NA|TRBJ1-1|14|TRBV4-1
CASSQQVGIREAFF
TGCGCCAGCAGCCAACAGGTGGGGATACGTGAAGCTTTCTTT
>NA|NA|TRBJ2-3|14|TRBV21-1
CASSKAGHTDTQYF
TGTGCCAGCAGCAAAGCCGGCCACACAGATACGCAGTATTTT
>NA|NA|TRBJ2-7|14|TRBV28
CASSPPGRMGEQYF
TGTGCCAGCAGCCCCCCGGGACGGATGGGCGAGCAGTACTTC
>NA|TRBD2|TRBJ2-1|18|TRBV12-5
CASGLDSNSGGTYNEQFF
TGTGCTAGTGGTTTGGATAGTAATAGCGGGGGGACCTACAATGAGCAGTTCTTC
>NA|NA|TRBJ2-3|16|TRBV5-1
CASRLGRGPSRDTQYF
TGCGCCAGCAGACTCGGACGGGGGCCTTCTAGAGATACGCAGTATTTT
>NA|NA|TRBJ1-2|11|TRBV25-1
CASSHSYGYTF
TGTGCCAGCAGTCACTCTTATGGCTACACCTTC
>NA|NA|TRBJ2-1|15|TRBV5-1
CASSARTEPYNEQFF
TGCGCCAGCAGCGCCAGGACAGAACCCTACAATGAGCAGTTCTTC
>NA|NA|TRBJ1-3|14|TRBV7-9
CASSLAREGNTIYF
TGTGCCAGCAGCTTGGCCAGGGAGGGGAACACCATATATTTT
>once|NA|TRBJ1-2|14|TRBV7-9
CASSLGDRLYGYTF
TGTGCCAGCAGCTTAGGAGACAGACTCTATGGCTACACCTTC
>NA|NA|TRBJ2-7|16|TRBV9
CASSVVPGTGTSAQYF
TGTGCCAGCAGCGTAGTACCCGGGACCGGGACTTCGGCGCAGTACTTC
>once|NA|TRBJ2-7|12|TRBV27
CASSSTRYEQYF
TGTGCCAGCAGCTCAACTCGTTACGAGCAGTACTTC
>NA|TRBD2|TRBJ2-3|15|TRBV2
CASRGRGRAADTQYF
TGTGCCAGCAGGGGAAGAGGGAGGGCGGCAGATACGCAGTATTTT
>NA|NA|TRBJ1-1|14|TRBV19
CASCYGQLNTEAFF
TGTGCCAGTTGTTACGGACAGTTGAACACTGAAGCTTTCTTT
>NA|NA|TRBJ2-3|13|TRBV18
CASSPALTDTQYF
TGTGCCAGCTCACCGGCCCTCACAGATACGCAGTATTTT
>NA|TRBD1|TRBJ2-7|15|TRBV6-6
CASSYSRTGDSEQYF
TGTGCCAGCAGTTACTCGCGGACAGGGGATAGCGAGCAGTACTTC
>NA|NA|TRBJ2-7|16|TRBV28
CASSPLGGGRYYEQYF
TGTGCCAGCAGTCCCCTCGGTGGAGGGAGGTACTACGAGCAGTACTTC
>NA|NA|TRBJ1-1|14|TRBV6-1
CASSEGTSKTEAFF
TGTGCCAGCAGTGAAGGGACGTCAAAAACTGAAGCTTTCTTT
>NA|TRBD1|TRBJ1-2|13|TRBV5-6
CASRLDRARGYTF
TGTGCCAGCAGACTCGACAGGGCTCGGGGCTACACCTTC
>once|NA|TRBJ1-4|13|TRBV7-2
CASSWTVREKLFF
TGTGCCAGCAGCTGGACAGTTCGTGAAAAACTGTTTTTT
>NA|NA|TRBJ2-7|13|TRBV30
CAWISDRAYEQYF
TGTGCCTGGATCTCCGACAGAGCCTACGAGCAGTACTTC
>NA|NA|TRBJ1-3|15|TRBV18
CASSPAGDSGNTIYF
TGTGCCAGCTCACCCGCCGGTGATTCTGGAAACACCATATATTTT
>NA|NA|TRBJ1-4|15|TRBV15
CATSPGGGLNEKLFF
TGTGCCACCAGCCCGGGCGGGGGGTTGAATGAAAAACTGTTTTTT
>once|TRBD1|TRBJ2-7|14|TRBV5-1
CASSLRTGAYEQYF
TGCGCCAGCAGCTTGCGGACAGGGGCCTACGAGCAGTACTTC
>NA|TRBD1|TRBJ2-5|15|TRBV7-2
CASSLDGQARETQYF
TGTGCCAGCAGCTTAGACGGACAGGCCCGGGAGACCCAGTACTTC
>few|NA|TRBJ1-6|14|TRBV5-1
CASSIDTGGSPLHF
TGCGCCAGCAGCATCGACACTGGCGGATCACCCCTCCACTTT
>NA|TRBD1|TRBJ2-1|15|TRBV18
CASSPPNRGEDEQFF
TGTGCCAGCTCACCACCGAACAGGGGAGAGGATGAGCAGTTCTTC